The TCR beta chain under discussion was sequenced for a study of blood T cell repertoires in COVID-19. Study background: Both acute and convalescent COVID-19 samples were obtained from the United States, Italy and Spain. Sources were T cells, B-cell-depleted T cells, or PBMCs; the material itself was cDNA or gDNA.

In the authors' methods: Nucleated cell counts were estimated from reference gene primer amplification. Sequencing was performed with immunoSEQ multiplex PCR; in TCRdb, only in-frame clones are kept and a portion is missing. The V and J calls and clone size are taken from that table; D and trimming were inferred from the DNA. The top ten hold about 7.6% of the sample, which has 200,000 to 250,000 clones, about 88% seen once. The CDR3 extends over 14 amino acids. Between the trimmed V and J ends, which lost 7 bases and 4 bases, there was a span of 16 bases. Germline CDR1 reads LNHNV; CDR2 reads YYDKDF (reference sequence).

The chain recombines TRBV15 with TRBJ1-1; D is unclear. The source material was peripheral blood. This receptor was taken from a woman between 65 and 79 years old with active or convalescent COVID-19. This CDR3 is CATTEGEEGTEAFF. The CDR3 coding sequence is TGTGCCACCACAGAGGGAGAAGAGGGCACTGAAGCTTTCTTT.